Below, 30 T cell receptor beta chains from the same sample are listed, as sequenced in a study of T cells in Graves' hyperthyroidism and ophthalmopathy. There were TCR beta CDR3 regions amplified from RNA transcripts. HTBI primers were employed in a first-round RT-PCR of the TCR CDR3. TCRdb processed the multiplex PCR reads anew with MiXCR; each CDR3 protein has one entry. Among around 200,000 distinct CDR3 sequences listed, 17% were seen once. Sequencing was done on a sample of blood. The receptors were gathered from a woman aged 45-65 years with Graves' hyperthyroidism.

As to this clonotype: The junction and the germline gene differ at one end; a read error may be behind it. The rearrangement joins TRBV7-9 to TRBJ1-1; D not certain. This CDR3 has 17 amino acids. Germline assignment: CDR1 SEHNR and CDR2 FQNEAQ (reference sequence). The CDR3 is CASSLAGSGRTNAEAFF. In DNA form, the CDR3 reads TGTGCCAGCAGCTTAGCAGGGTCGGGCAGGACGAACGCTGAAGCTTTCTTT.

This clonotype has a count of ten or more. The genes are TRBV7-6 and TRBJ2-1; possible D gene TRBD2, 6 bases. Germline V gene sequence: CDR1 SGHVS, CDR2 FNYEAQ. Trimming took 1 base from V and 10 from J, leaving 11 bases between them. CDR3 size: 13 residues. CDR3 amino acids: CASSLVGGREQFF. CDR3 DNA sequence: TGTGCCAGCAGCTTAGTCGGGGGACGGGAGCAGTTCTTC.

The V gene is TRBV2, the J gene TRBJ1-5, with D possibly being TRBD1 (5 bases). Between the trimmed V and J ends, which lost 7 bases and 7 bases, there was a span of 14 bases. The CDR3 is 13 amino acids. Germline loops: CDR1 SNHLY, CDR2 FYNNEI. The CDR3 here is CASKWGGNQPQHF. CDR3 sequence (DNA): TGTGCCAGCAAATGGGGCGGGAACCAGCCCCAGCATTTT.

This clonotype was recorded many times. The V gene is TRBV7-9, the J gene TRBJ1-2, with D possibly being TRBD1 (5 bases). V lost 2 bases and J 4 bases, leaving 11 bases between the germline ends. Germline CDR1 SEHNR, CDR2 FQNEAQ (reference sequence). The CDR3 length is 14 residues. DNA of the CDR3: TGTGCCAGCAGCTTAACAGGCCTCTTCTATGGCTACACCTTC. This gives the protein CASSLTGLFYGYTF.

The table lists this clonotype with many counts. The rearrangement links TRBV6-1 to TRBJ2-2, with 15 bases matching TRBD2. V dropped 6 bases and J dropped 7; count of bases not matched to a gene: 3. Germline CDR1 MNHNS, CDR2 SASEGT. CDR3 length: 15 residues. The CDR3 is CASSGLAGGLGELFF. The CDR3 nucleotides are TGTGCCAGCAGCGGACTAGCGGGGGGGCTCGGGGAGCTGTTTTTT.

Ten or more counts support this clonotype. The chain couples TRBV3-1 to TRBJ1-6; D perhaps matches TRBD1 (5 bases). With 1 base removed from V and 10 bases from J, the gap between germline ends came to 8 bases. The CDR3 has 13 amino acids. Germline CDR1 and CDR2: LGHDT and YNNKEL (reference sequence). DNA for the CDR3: TGTGCCAGCAGCCAAGTAGGGGACTCACCCCTCCACTTT. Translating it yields CASSQVGDSPLHF.

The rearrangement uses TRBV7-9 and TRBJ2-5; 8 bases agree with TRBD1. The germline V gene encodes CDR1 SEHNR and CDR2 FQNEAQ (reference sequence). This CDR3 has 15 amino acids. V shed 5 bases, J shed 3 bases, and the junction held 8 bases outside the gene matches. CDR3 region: CASSMHGQGKETQYF. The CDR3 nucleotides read TGTGCCAGCAGCATGCACGGACAGGGTAAAGAGACCCAGTACTTC.

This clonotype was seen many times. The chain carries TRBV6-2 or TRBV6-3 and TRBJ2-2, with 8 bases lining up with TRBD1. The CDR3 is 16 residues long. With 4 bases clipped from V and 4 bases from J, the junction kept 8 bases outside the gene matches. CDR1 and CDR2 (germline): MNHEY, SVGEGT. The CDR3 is CASSLWGQETTGELFF. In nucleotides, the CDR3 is TGTGCCAGCAGTTTATGGGGACAGGAGACCACCGGGGAGCTGTTTTTT.

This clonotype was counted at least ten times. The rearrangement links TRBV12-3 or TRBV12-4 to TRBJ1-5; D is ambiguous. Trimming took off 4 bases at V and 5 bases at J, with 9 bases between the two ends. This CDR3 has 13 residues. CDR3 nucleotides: TGTGCCAGCAGTTCGGCAGAATATCAGCCCCAGCATTTT. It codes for CASSSAEYQPQHF.

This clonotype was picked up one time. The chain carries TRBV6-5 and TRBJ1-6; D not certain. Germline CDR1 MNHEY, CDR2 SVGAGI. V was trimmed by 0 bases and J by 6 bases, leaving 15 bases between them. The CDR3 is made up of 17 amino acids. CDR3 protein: CASSYSRYKTFNSPLHF. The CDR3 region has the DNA TGTGCCAGCAGTTACTCACGGTACAAGACCTTTAATTCACCCCTCCACTTT.

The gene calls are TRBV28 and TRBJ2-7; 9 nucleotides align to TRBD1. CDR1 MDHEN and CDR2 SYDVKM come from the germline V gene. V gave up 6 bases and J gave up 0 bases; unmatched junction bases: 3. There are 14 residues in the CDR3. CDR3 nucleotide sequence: TGTGCCAGCAGCACAGGGGGCAGCTCCTACGAGCAGTACTTC. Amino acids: CASSTGGSSYEQYF.

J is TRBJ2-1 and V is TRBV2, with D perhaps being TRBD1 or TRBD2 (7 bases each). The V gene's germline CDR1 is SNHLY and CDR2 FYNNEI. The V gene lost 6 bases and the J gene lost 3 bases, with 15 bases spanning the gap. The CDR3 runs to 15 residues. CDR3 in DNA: TGTGCCAGCAGGGGAGGGCAGGGGGGCTACAATGAGCAGTTCTTC. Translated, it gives CASRGGQGGYNEQFF.

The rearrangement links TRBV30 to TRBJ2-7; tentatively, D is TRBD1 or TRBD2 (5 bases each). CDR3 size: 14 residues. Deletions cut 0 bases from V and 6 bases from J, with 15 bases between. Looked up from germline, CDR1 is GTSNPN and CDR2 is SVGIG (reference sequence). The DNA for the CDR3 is TGTGCCTGGAGTGTTGGGGGATGGGCGATCGAGCAGTACTTC. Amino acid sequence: CAWSVGGWAIEQYF.

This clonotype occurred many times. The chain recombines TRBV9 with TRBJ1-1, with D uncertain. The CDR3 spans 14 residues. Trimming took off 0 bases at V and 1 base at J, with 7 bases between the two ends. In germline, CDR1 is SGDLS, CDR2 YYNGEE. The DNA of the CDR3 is TGTGCCAGCAGCGTAGTCCCAAGGAACACTGAAGCTTTCTTT. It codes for CASSVVPRNTEAFF.

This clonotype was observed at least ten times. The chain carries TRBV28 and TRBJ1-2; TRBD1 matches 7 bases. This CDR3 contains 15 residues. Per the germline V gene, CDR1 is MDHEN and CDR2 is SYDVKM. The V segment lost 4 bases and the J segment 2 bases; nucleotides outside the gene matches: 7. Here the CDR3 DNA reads TGTGCCAGCAGTTCCCTAATGACAGGGAACTATGGCTACACCTTC. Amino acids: CASSSLMTGNYGYTF.

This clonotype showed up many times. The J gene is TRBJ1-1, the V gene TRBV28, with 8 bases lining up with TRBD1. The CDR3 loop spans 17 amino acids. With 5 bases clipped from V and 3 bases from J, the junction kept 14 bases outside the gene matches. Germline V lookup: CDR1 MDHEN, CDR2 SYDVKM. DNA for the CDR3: TGTGCCAGCAGTCTAGACCAGGGGGCTCAATTCGACACTGAAGCTTTCTTT. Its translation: CASSLDQGAQFDTEAFF.

CDR3 protein: CASSFRPETQYF. The CDR3 DNA sequence: TGTGCCAGCAGCTTCCGTCCCGAGACCCAGTACTTC. This rearrangement joins TRBV11-2 to TRBJ2-5; the D is unclear. Trimming took 3 bases from V and 5 from J, leaving 7 bases between them. The CDR3 runs to 12 residues. Germline V CDR1 and CDR2: SGHAT, FQNNGV.

In nucleotides, the CDR3 is TGTGCCAGCAGCCAAGAACACAATGAGCAGTTCTTC. It specifies CASSQEHNEQFF. The rearrangement uses TRBV14 and TRBJ2-1; D gene ambiguous. Trimming pared 0 bases from V and 5 bases from J, leaving 2 bases between. The CDR3 runs 12 residues. Germline CDR1 reads SGHDN; CDR2 reads FVKESK.

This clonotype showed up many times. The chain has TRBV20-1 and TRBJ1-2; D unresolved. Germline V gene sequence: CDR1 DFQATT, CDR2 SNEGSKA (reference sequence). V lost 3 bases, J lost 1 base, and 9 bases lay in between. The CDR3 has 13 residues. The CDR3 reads CSARTPLNYGYTF. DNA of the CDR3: TGCAGTGCTAGGACACCCCTTAACTATGGCTACACCTTC.

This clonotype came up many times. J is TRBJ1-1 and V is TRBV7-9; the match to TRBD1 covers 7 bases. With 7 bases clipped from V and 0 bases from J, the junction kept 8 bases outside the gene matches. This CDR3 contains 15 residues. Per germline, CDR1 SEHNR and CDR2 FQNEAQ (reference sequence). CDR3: CASIRKGAMNTEAFF. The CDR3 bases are TGTGCCAGCATTAGAAAGGGGGCCATGAACACTGAAGCTTTCTTT.

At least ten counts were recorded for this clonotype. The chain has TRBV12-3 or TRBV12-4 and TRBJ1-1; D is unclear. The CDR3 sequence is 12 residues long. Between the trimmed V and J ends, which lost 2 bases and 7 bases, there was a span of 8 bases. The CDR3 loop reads CASSLLANEAFF. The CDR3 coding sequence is TGTGCCAGCAGTTTATTGGCCAATGAAGCTTTCTTT.

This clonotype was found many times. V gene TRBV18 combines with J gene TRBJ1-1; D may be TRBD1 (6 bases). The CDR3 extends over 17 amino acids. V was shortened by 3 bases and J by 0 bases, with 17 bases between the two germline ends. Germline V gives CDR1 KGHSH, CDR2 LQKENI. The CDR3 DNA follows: TGTGCCAGCTCACCCCCTCCGAGGGGGATTATGAACACTGAAGCTTTCTTT. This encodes CASSPPPRGIMNTEAFF. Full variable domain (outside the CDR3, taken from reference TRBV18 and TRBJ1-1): NAGVMQNPRHLVRRRGQEARLRCSPMKGHSHVYWYRQLPEEGLKFMVYLQKENIIDESGMPKERFSAEFPKEGPSILRIQQVVRGDSAAYFCASSPPPRGIMNTEAFFGQGTRLTVV.

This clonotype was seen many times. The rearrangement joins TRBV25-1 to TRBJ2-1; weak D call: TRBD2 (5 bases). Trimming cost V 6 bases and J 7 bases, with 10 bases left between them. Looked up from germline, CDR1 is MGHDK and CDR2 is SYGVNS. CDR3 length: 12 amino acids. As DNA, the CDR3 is TGTGCCAGCAGCTCCGGGATGAATGAGCAGTTCTTC. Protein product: CASSSGMNEQFF.

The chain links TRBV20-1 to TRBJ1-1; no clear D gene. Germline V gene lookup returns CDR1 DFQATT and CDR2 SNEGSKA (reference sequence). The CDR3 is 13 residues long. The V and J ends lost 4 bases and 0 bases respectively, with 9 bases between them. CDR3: CSAIGTMNTEAFF. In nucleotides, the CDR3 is TGCAGTGCTATTGGCACTATGAACACTGAAGCTTTCTTT.

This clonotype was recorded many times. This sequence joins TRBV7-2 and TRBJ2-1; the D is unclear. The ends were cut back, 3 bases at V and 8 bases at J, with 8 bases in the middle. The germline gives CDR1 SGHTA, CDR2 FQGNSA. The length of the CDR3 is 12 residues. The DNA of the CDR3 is TGTGCCAGCAGCTTTAAGGGCTATGAGCAGTTCTTC. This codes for CASSFKGYEQFF.

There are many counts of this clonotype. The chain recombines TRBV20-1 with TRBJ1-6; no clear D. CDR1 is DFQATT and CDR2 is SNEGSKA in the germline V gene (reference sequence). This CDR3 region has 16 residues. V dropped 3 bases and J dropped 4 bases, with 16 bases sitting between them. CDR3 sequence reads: CSARVAVSVYNSPLHF. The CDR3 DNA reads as TGCAGTGCTAGGGTAGCTGTCTCGGTTTATAATTCACCCCTCCACTTT.

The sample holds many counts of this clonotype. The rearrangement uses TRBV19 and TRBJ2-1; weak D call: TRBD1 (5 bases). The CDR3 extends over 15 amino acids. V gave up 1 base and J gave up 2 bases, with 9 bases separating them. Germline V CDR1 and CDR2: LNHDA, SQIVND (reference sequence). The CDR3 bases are TGTGCCAGTAGTATAGGCAGGGATGCCTACAATGAGCAGTTCTTC. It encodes CASSIGRDAYNEQFF.

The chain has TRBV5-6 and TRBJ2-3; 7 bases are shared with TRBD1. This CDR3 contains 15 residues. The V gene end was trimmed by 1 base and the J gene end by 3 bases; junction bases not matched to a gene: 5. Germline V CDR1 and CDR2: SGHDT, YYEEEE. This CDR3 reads CASSLPRGWTDTQYF. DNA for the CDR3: TGTGCCAGCAGCTTGCCCAGGGGGTGGACAGATACGCAGTATTTT.

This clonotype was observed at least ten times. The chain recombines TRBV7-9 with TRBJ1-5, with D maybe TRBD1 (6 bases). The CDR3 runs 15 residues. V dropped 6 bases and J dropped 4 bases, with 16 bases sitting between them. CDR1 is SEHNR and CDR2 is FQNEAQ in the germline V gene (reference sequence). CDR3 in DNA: TGTGCCAGCAGATCTCAAGGGGGTCCTAATCAGCCCCAGCATTTT. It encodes CASRSQGGPNQPQHF.

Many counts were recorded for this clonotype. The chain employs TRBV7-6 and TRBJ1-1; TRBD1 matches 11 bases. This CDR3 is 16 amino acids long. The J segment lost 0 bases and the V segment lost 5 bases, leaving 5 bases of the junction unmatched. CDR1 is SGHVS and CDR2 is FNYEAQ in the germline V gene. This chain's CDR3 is CASSQGTGGLNTEAFF. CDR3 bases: TGTGCCAGCAGCCAAGGGACAGGGGGACTGAACACTGAAGCTTTCTTT.